Presented here are 5 T cell receptor beta chains from one specimen sequenced in a study of shared T cell receptors in the human thymus. The table came from immunoSEQ multiplex PCR; TCRdb's copy has only in-frame clones and leaves some out. Among hundreds of thousands of clones listed, around 89% were seen once. The sample was also linked to a second study, of human thymus T cells.

Input material: thymocytes. Source of these receptors: a boy under two years old with a congenital heart defect.

This clone occurred once. The chain couples TRBV9 to TRBJ2-1, with 9 nucleotides matching TRBD2. Trimming took 3 bases from V and 3 from J; bases not matched to a gene: 13. Germline CDR1 SGDLS, CDR2 YYNGEE. This CDR3 has 18 residues. In nucleotides, the CDR3 is TGTGCCAGCAGCGAGAAGGGTGGCGGGAGGGCCAACTACAATGAGCAGTTCTTC. Its protein is CASSEKGGGRANYNEQFF.

The J gene is TRBJ1-2, the V gene TRBV7-2, with D maybe TRBD1 (5 bases). V was cut by 4 bases and J by 8 bases, with 14 bases left in between. Germline V gene data show CDR1 as SGHTA and CDR2 as FQGNSA. The CDR3 totals 13 residues. This CDR3 is CASSSRIGGGYTF. CDR3 DNA sequence: TGTGCCAGCAGCTCACGGATTGGGGGGGGCTACACCTTC.

This clone was counted once. This chain joins TRBV27 and TRBJ1-1; D perhaps matches TRBD1 (6 bases). The CDR3 consists of 16 residues. Germline CDR1 reads MNHEY; CDR2 reads SMNVEV (reference sequence). V gave up 7 bases and J gave up 3 bases, with 21 bases separating them. CDR3 bases: TGTGCCAGCACCCCGCGTATGGGGGCGCGGGACACTGAAGCTTTCTTT. It translates to CASTPRMGARDTEAFF.

The chain links TRBV15 to TRBJ2-7; 12 bases map to TRBD2. The CDR3 consists of 19 residues. The ends lost 0 bases at V and 6 bases at J; junction bases unmatched: 15. Germline assignment: CDR1 LNHNV and CDR2 YYDKDF (reference sequence). The CDR3 here is CATSRDPKELAGGRIEQYF. In nucleotides, the CDR3 is TGTGCCACCAGCAGAGACCCCAAGGAACTAGCGGGAGGTCGGATCGAGCAGTACTTC.

The gene calls are TRBV7-8 and TRBJ2-7; 8 bases agree with TRBD1. This CDR3 has 15 amino acids. After removal of 3 bases from V and 1 base from J, the junction contained 5 bases not matched to a gene. Germline V gene data show CDR1 as SGHVS and CDR2 as FQNEAQ. The CDR3 region is CASSLDRVRSYEQYF. The CDR3 DNA reads as TGTGCCAGCAGCTTGGACAGGGTACGATCCTACGAGCAGTACTTC.